This entry lists 14 T cell receptor beta chains sequenced from one sample in a study of blood T cell repertoires in COVID-19. Sequenced by immunoSEQ multiplex PCR; TCRdb stores in-frame clones only, minus some. This sample carries 95,000 to 150,000 clones, 84% of them seen once, and the ten largest clones take under 5%. The sample was PBMCs or T cells enriched from blood (not recorded which). The receptors originated from a woman younger than 45 who had recovered from COVID-19.

The CDR3 coding sequence is TGTGCCAGCAGCGTAGGGGGGGTGGCTAGCACAGATACGCAGTATTTT. This encodes CASSVGGVASTDTQYF. V is TRBV9 and J is TRBJ2-3; possibly TRBD2 for D (6 bases). Trimming pared 0 bases from V and 0 bases from J, leaving 11 bases between. Germline assignment: CDR1 SGDLS and CDR2 YYNGEE. The CDR3 is 16 residues long.

This rearrangement joins TRBV4-3 to TRBJ2-7, with 11 positions matching TRBD2. The germline gives CDR1 LGHNA, CDR2 YSLEER. With V trimmed by 1 base and J by 2 bases, 10 bases remained unmatched. CDR3 length: 18 residues. CDR3 bases: TGCGCCAGCAGCCAAGCTGGGACTAGCGGAGCCGGAACCTACGAGCAGTACTTC. Encoded protein: CASSQAGTSGAGTYEQYF.

The V call is TRBV28, the J call TRBJ1-2; D is unresolved. This CDR3 is built from 13 residues. V lost 1 base to trimming and J lost 1 base, with 4 bases between them. CDR1 is MDHEN, CDR2 SYDVKM, per germline. Here the CDR3 reads CASSLSGNYGYTF. CDR3 sequence (DNA): TGTGCCAGCAGTTTATCGGGTAACTATGGCTACACCTTC.

This clone occurred a few times. The chain recombines TRBV18 with TRBJ2-2, with 7 bases that match TRBD1. The V gene end was trimmed by 3 bases and the J gene end by 0 bases; junction bases not matched to a gene: 4. CDR1 KGHSH and CDR2 LQKENI come from the germline V gene. This CDR3 spans 16 amino acids. The CDR3 loop reads CASSPYRGANTGELFF. DNA of the CDR3: TGTGCCAGCTCACCGTACAGGGGCGCGAACACCGGGGAGCTGTTTTTT.

The rearrangement joins TRBV28 to TRBJ1-6; possible D gene TRBD1, 6 bases. V was clipped by 2 bases and J by 14 bases, with 22 bases between them. This CDR3 has 16 residues. Germline V gives CDR1 MDHEN, CDR2 SYDVKM. The CDR3 bases are TGTGCCAGCAGTTTACCCCGGGACAACATTATGAGATCCCTCCACTTT. Translating it yields CASSLPRDNIMRSLHF. The entire variable domain, with the rest obtained from reference TRBV28 and TRBJ1-6, is as follows: DVKVTQSSRYLVKRTGEKVFLECVQDMDHENMFWYRQDPGLGLRLIYFSYDVKMKEKGDIPEGYSVSREKKERFSLILESASTNQTSMYLCASSLPRDNIMRSLHFGNGTRLTVT.

The chain links TRBV24-1 to TRBJ2-5, with D maybe TRBD1 (6 bases). Germline CDR1 and CDR2: KGHDR and SFDVKD. Between the trimmed V and J ends, which lost 7 bases and 4 bases, there was a span of 12 bases. This CDR3 region has 13 residues. CDR3 loop: CATSLQGGETQYF. The CDR3 DNA reads TGTGCCACCAGCCTACAGGGCGGAGAGACCCAGTACTTC.

The gene calls are TRBV4-3 and TRBJ2-1, with D perhaps matching TRBD2 (6 bases). V was trimmed by 0 bases and J by 0 bases, leaving 9 bases between them. The CDR3 is made up of 16 amino acids. Germline CDR1 is LGHNA and CDR2 is YSLEER. CDR3 nucleotides: TGCGCCAGCAGCCAAGATTGGGGGGACTCCTACAATGAGCAGTTCTTC. It translates to CASSQDWGDSYNEQFF.

J is TRBJ2-5 and V is TRBV28; 7 positions agree with TRBD2. The CDR3 is 15 amino acids. Per the germline V gene, CDR1 is MDHEN and CDR2 is SYDVKM. Germline trimming cut 4 bases from V and 2 bases from J; bases unmatched to any gene: 7. In nucleotides, the CDR3 is TGTGCCAGCAGTTGGTCTAGCGGAATTCAAGAGACCCAGTACTTC. Protein: CASSWSSGIQETQYF.

The chain carries TRBV27 and TRBJ1-1; tentative D call: TRBD1 (6 bases). The V end lost 8 bases, the J end lost 4 bases, and 14 bases lay between the germline ends. Germline V gene lookup returns CDR1 MNHEY and CDR2 SMNVEV (reference sequence). CDR3 size: 13 residues. The CDR3 coding sequence is TGTGCCAGCTCCGACAGGCCTTTCACTGAAGCTTTCTTT. Translated: CASSDRPFTEAFF.

This chain uses TRBV5-1 with TRBJ2-7, with 9 bases that match TRBD1. The CDR3 is 14 residues long. The V and J ends lost 4 bases and 3 bases, in that order; junction bases with no gene match: 5. Germline-derived CDR1 and CDR2 are SGHRS and YFSETQ. CDR3 nucleotides: TGCGCCAGCAGCCCCCGGGACAGGGTCTACGAGCAGTACTTC. Protein: CASSPRDRVYEQYF.

The chain joins TRBV4-3 to TRBJ2-7; 9 positions match TRBD2. V shed 2 bases, J shed 4 bases, and the junction held 6 bases outside the gene matches. The CDR3 is 15 residues long. Germline values: CDR1 LGHNA, CDR2 YSLEER. The CDR3, as DNA: TGCGCCAGCAGCCAAAATAGCGGGAGTGCGTACGAGCAGTACTTC. This codes for CASSQNSGSAYEQYF.

V and J are TRBV7-2 and TRBJ1-5; TRBD1 aligns across 7 bases. Losses at the gene ends were 8 bases for V and 3 bases for J; bases not matched to a gene: 7. Germline CDR1 SGHTA, CDR2 FQGNSA. This CDR3 has 14 residues. The CDR3 here is CASGRGRSNQPQHF. The DNA of the CDR3 is TGTGCCAGCGGAAGGGGGCGGTCCAATCAGCCCCAGCATTTT.

This sequence joins TRBV18 and TRBJ2-1, with 9 bases matching TRBD2. From germline, CDR1 is KGHSH and CDR2 LQKENI. Trimming took 2 bases from V and 1 from J; bases not matched to a gene: 9. The CDR3 length is 18 residues. The CDR3 nucleotides are TGTGCCAGCTCACCAGCGACTAGCGGAGGATTATCCTACAATGAGCAGTTCTTC. This sequence encodes CASSPATSGGLSYNEQFF. Complete variable domain (other parts from reference TRBV18 and TRBJ2-1): NAGVMQNPRHLVRRRGQEARLRCSPMKGHSHVYWYRQLPEEGLKFMVYLQKENIIDESGMPKERFSAEFPKEGPSILRIQQVVRGDSAAYFCASSPATSGGLSYNEQFFGPGTRLTVL.

The chain combines TRBV5-8 with TRBJ1-2, with a possible D match to TRBD1 (6 bases). Looked up from germline, CDR1 is SGHTS and CDR2 is YDEGEE. V was shortened by 4 bases and J by 3 bases, with 16 bases between the two germline ends. The CDR3 spans 15 residues. The CDR3 region has the DNA TGTGCCAGCAGCCCTGAACAGGGACGATACTATGGCTACACCTTC. It codes for CASSPEQGRYYGYTF.